The present T cell receptor (beta chain) was sequenced within a study of CD8 T cells in ankylosing spondylitis. CDR3 length: 15 amino acids. Trimming at V came to 3 bases and at J to 4 bases, leaving 9 bases not matched to a gene. The germline CDR1 and CDR2 sequences are DFQATT and SNEGSKA (reference sequence). With regard to this clonotype: As yet, its antigen is unknown.

Notes on the study in general: Prior literature has documented some motif variants in synovial fluid and blood from reactive arthritis. A motif in TCR beta, a set of about 8 highly homologous variants, appeared characteristic of ankylosing spondylitis blood. Disease-linked clones reportedly showed significant enrichment in matched ankylosing spondylitis synovial fluid. Peripheral blood samples showed relatively rare disease-linked clones, and these clones were CD8+.

Quantitative 5'-RACE with molecular barcodes was used to make the TCR beta libraries. TCRdb ran MiXCR on the 5' RACE reads and lists one entry per CDR3 protein. Here the sample spans fewer than 500,000 distinct CDR3 sequences, approximately 20% being singletons. V and J are TRBV20-1 and TRBJ2-1; 7 bases agree with TRBD2. The sample taken for sequencing was blood, either unsorted or a sorted T cell fraction (not recorded which). This sequence was found in a male donor with ankylosing spondylitis. DNA for the CDR3: TGCAGTGCTAGTCGCGGCGGGAGACTTTACAATGAGCAGTTCTTC. It specifies CSASRGGRLYNEQFF.